Listed below are T cell receptor beta chains from one sample, sequenced in a study of shared clonotypes between healthy human individuals. Using immunoSEQ multiplex PCR, the repertoire was profiled, and TCRdb retains in-frame clones only, with some absent. Of around 1.5 million clones in the sample, approximately 98% were seen once. Sample: naive CD4+ T cells sorted from blood. These receptors were taken from a man aged 30-40 years in good health. Each CDR3 is given with its conserved first and last residue. A D gene is named only where the DNA matches it firmly. Size values are once, few and many counts, or a class for expanded clones, and some rows have none.

j_call d_call clone_size v_call cdr3_nt cdr3_aa
TRBJ2-3 - once TRBV9 TGTGCCAGCAGCTCCCCGACCCCAACAGATACGCAGTATTTT CASSSPTPTDTQYF
TRBJ1-3 - - TRBV30 TGTGCCGGGACGGGGTCTTCTGGAAACACCATATATTTT CAGTGSSGNTIYF
TRBJ2-5 - - TRBV15 TGTGCCACCAGCAGAGAAAAAGAGCTACAGGGAATGACCCAGTACTTC CATSREKELQGMTQYF
TRBJ2-1 TRBD2 - TRBV5-1 TGCGCCAGCAGCTACAGACTAGCGGGGTACAATGAGCAGTTCTTC CASSYRLAGYNEQFF
TRBJ2-7 - - TRBV6-5 TGTGCCAGCAGCTACTCTCGGGGATTCTACGAGCAGTACTTC CASSYSRGFYEQYF
TRBJ2-1 TRBD2 - TRBV9 TGTGCCAGCAGCGTAGGTAGCGGGAGACTCACTGAGCAGTTCTTC CASSVGSGRLTEQFF
TRBJ2-5 - - TRBV29-1 TGCAGCGAACTACAGGGAGAAGAGACCCAGTACTTC CSELQGEETQYF
TRBJ1-3 - once TRBV10-3 TGTGCCATCAGTAACGTGACAGCTTCTGGAAACACCATATATTTT CAISNVTASGNTIYF
TRBJ1-1 - - TRBV20-1 TGCAGTCCCCTAGGGGCTTTCTTT CSPLGAFF
TRBJ1-1 - - TRBV2 TGTGCCAAGGGACAAGGAATAAACACTGAAGCTTTCTTT CAKGQGINTEAFF
TRBJ2-7 TRBD1 - TRBV14 TGTGCCAGCAGCCAAGCACCGGGACAGAATTCGTACGAGCAGTACTTC CASSQAPGQNSYEQYF
TRBJ2-3 - - TRBV5-4 TGTGCCAGCAGCTTGGGAGGTCGAGATACGCAGTATTTT CASSLGGRDTQYF
TRBJ2-5 - - TRBV5-1 TGCGCCAGTACCACCCGGATCCAAGAGACCCAGTACTTC CASTTRIQETQYF
TRBJ1-5 - - TRBV29-1 TGCAGCGTTACAGGAAGCCAGCCCCAGCATTTT CSVTGSQPQHF
TRBJ2-2 - once TRBV19 TGTGCCAGTAGGGCAGGGGGAGGGGACACCGGGGAGCTGTTTTTT CASRAGGGDTGELFF
TRBJ1-2 - - TRBV6-1 TGTGCCAGCAGGAGGGTTAATGGCTACACCTTC CASRRVNGYTF
TRBJ1-3 TRBD1 - TRBV28 TGTGCCAGCAGACCTTACAGGGGGTTATTGGGAAACACCATATATTTT CASRPYRGLLGNTIYF
TRBJ1-1 - - TRBV5-1 TGCGCCAGCAGCTTGGGCACGAACACTGAAGCTTTCTTT CASSLGTNTEAFF
TRBJ2-7 - - TRBV10-3 TGTGCCATCAGTGAGTCGACTCGACAACTAGACTACGAGCAGTACTTC CAISESTRQLDYEQYF
TRBJ2-7 TRBD1 - TRBV28 TGTGCCAGCATTCAACCTGGACAGGGGTCGTACGAGCAGTACTTC CASIQPGQGSYEQYF
TRBJ1-2 - - TRBV25-1 TGTGCCAGCAGGGAACCTTCCTTAGGGCTGGGAGGCTACACCTTC CASREPSLGLGGYTF
TRBJ1-3 - - TRBV5-3 TGTGCCAGAAGCTTGGCCAGGGCCTCTGGAAACACCATATATTTT CARSLARASGNTIYF
TRBJ2-1 TRBD1 once TRBV19 TGTGCCAGTGACAGGGGTTTCTACAATGAGCAGTTCTTC CASDRGFYNEQFF
TRBJ2-1 - - TRBV6-5 TGTGCCAGCAGTTACGGCCTTAGCTCCTACAATGAGCAGTTCTTC CASSYGLSSYNEQFF
TRBJ1-1 - - TRBV25-1 TGTGCAGCCGGAGGAGTGGGAGGCACTGAAGCTTTCTTT CAAGGVGGTEAFF
TRBJ2-7 - - TRBV6-1 TGTGCCAGCAGTGAAGCGCTACAGTACTACGAGCAGTACTTC CASSEALQYYEQYF
TRBJ2-7 TRBD2 - TRBV5-1 TGCGCCAGCAGCCCTGGGACTAGCGGGACTCCCTACGAGCAGTACTTC CASSPGTSGTPYEQYF
TRBJ2-2 - - TRBV7-2 TGTGCCAGCAGCAGCTTATCTAGTACCGGGGAGCTGTTTTTT CASSSLSSTGELFF
TRBJ2-4 TRBD1 - TRBV5-4 TGTGCCAGCAGCTTGGGGGGACAGGGTAACATTCAGTACTTC CASSLGGQGNIQYF
TRBJ1-5 - - TRBV9 TGTGCCAGCAGCGAGGGGTTAAGCAATCAGCCCCAGCATTTT CASSEGLSNQPQHF
TRBJ2-3 - - TRBV18 TGTGCCAGCTCACCAAAGCGCTACACAGATACGCAGTATTTT CASSPKRYTDTQYF
TRBJ2-5 TRBD2 - TRBV9 TGTGCCAGCAGCGTTTTTCCGGGAGGAGAGACCCAGTACTTC CASSVFPGGETQYF
TRBJ2-3 - - TRBV18 TGTGCCAGCTCACCGGTTGAAGATACGCAGTATTTT CASSPVEDTQYF
TRBJ2-1 - - TRBV6-5 TGTGCCAGCAGTCCCGCGGGCTCCTACAATGAGCAGTTCTTC CASSPAGSYNEQFF
TRBJ2-1 - once TRBV6-5 TGTGCCAGCAGTCTGGACGGGAGCTCCTACAATGAGCAGTTCTTC CASSLDGSSYNEQFF
TRBJ2-7 - once TRBV5-1 TGCGCCAGCAGCTTGGTAGGGACCCTCGCCTACGAGCAGTACTTC CASSLVGTLAYEQYF
TRBJ2-2 - - TRBV4-3 TGCGCCAGCAGCCAAGATCCGGGGGTCGGGGAGCTGTTTTTT CASSQDPGVGELFF
TRBJ2-7 - - TRBV11-2 TGTGCCAGCAGCCCAGGGACAACTCCCTACGAGCAGTACTTC CASSPGTTPYEQYF
TRBJ2-7 - - TRBV7-6 TGTGCCAGCAGCTTACATCAGGCGGCCGAGCAGTACTTC CASSLHQAAEQYF
TRBJ1-5 - few TRBV10-3 TGTGCCATCAGTGACCAAGGAAGGACGTCTCAGCCCCAGCATTTT CAISDQGRTSQPQHF
TRBJ1-1 TRBD1 - TRBV7-2 TGTGCCAGCAGCGCCAAGACAGGGGGAAGCACTGAAGCTTTCTTT CASSAKTGGSTEAFF
TRBJ2-1 TRBD2 - TRBV5-1 TGCGCCAGCAGCTCCTCCTTGGGCAGGGAGGGCAATGAGCAGTTCTTC CASSSSLGREGNEQFF
TRBJ2-1 TRBD2 - TRBV27 TGTGCCAGCAGTTTATTCTCAACCGGGACTAGCTTCCTGAATGAGCAGTTCTTC CASSLFSTGTSFLNEQFF
TRBJ2-3 - - TRBV27 TGTGCCAGCAGTTTAAGGGCCACAGATACGCAGTATTTT CASSLRATDTQYF
TRBJ2-1 - - TRBV19 TGTGCCAGTAGTACGTTCCTCGGACCCCCCTACAATGAGCAGTTCTTC CASSTFLGPPYNEQFF
TRBJ2-7 - - TRBV10-2 TGCGCCAGTCAGAGGACGGGGGAGCAGTACTTC CASQRTGEQYF
TRBJ1-1 - - TRBV29-1 TGCAGCTCGTACATGAACACTGAAGCTTTCTTT CSSYMNTEAFF
TRBJ2-5 TRBD2 - TRBV7-2 TGTGCCAGCAGCTTAGCGACTAGCGGGAGAGTGAGGGCTCAGCGGGAGACCCAGTACTTC CASSLATSGRVRAQRETQYF
TRBJ2-2 TRBD1 - TRBV29-1 TGCAGCGTTTATCCCGGACAGGGGGCGGTTCGGGCCGGGGAGCTGTTTTTT CSVYPGQGAVRAGELFF
TRBJ1-4 TRBD1 - TRBV9 TGTGCCAGCAGCGGGGGACAGGGTGCAACTAATGAAAAACTGTTTTTT CASSGGQGATNEKLFF
TRBJ1-4 - - TRBV5-8 TGTGCCAGCAGCTTGGGGACAGCCAGTAATGAAAAACTGTTTTTT CASSLGTASNEKLFF
TRBJ1-4 - once TRBV25-1 TGTGCCAGCAGCCATCCCGGGAGAAAACTGTTTTTT CASSHPGRKLFF
TRBJ1-4 - - TRBV5-1 TGCGCCAGCAGCTTGGACGCTGAGGAAAAACTGTTTTTT CASSLDAEEKLFF
TRBJ2-2 - - TRBV4-1 TGCGCCAGCAGCCAAGCGGGACCCGCGTCCGGGGAGCTGTTTTTT CASSQAGPASGELFF
TRBJ2-5 TRBD1 - TRBV7-9 TGTGCCAGCAGCCGATGGGGAACAGGGGGCAAGGAGACCCAGTACTTC CASSRWGTGGKETQYF
TRBJ1-1 - few TRBV19 TGTGCCAGTAGTAATGGGGCGGGTAAGGACACTGAAGCTTTCTTT CASSNGAGKDTEAFF